This is a list of T cell receptor beta chains from one sample in a study of blood T cell repertoires in COVID-19. Sequencing used immunoSEQ multiplex PCR; TCRdb keeps in-frame clones, though not all of them. The table records 130,000 to 150,000 clones, more than 75% of them present only once. Sequencing was carried out using peripheral blood. The receptors come from a woman between 40 and 55 years old with acute or convalescent COVID-19. Both conserved end residues are part of each CDR3. The order of the fields is J gene, clone size, V gene, D gene, CDR3 protein, CDR3 DNA. The D gene is left open where the match is weak. Expanded clones get a size class; other rows say once, few or many, or leave the size out.

TRBJ1-2,-,TRBV6-1,-,CASSEALPGVVVRYGYTF,TGTGCCAGCAGTGAAGCGCTGCCAGGGGTAGTAGTGAGGTATGGCTACACCTTC
TRBJ1-5,-,TRBV5-1,-,CASSLTGHPSQPQHF,TGCGCCAGCAGCTTGACGGGACACCCCAGTCAGCCCCAGCATTTT
TRBJ2-1,-,TRBV6-5,TRBD2,CASSYWASGSGGEQFF,TGTGCCAGCAGTTACTGGGCTAGCGGGAGTGGGGGTGAGCAGTTCTTC
TRBJ2-7,-,TRBV27,TRBD2,CASSSTSGAYEQYF,TGTGCCAGCAGTTCGACTAGCGGGGCCTACGAGCAGTACTTC
TRBJ1-2,-,TRBV6-5,TRBD1,CASSYLRTGGAYGYTF,TGTGCCAGCAGTTACCTCAGGACAGGAGGGGCCTATGGCTACACCTTC
TRBJ1-2,-,TRBV28,-,CASSSRPNAGYTF,TGTGCCAGCAGTTCTAGACCCAACGCGGGCTACACCTTC
TRBJ1-1,-,TRBV19,-,CASSISMNTEAFF,TGTGCCAGTAGTATCAGTATGAACACTGAAGCTTTCTTT
TRBJ2-3,-,TRBV2,TRBD2,CATRIPLAGTDTQYF,TGTGCCACCCGAATCCCCCTAGCGGGCACAGATACGCAGTATTTT
TRBJ2-6,-,TRBV5-4,TRBD2,CASSFARLAGGPEANVLTF,TGTGCCAGCAGCTTTGCTCGACTAGCGGGGGGCCCTGAGGCCAACGTCCTGACTTTC
TRBJ1-1,-,TRBV7-2,TRBD1,CASSHNTGGTEAFF,TGTGCCAGCAGCCACAATACAGGGGGCACTGAAGCTTTCTTT
TRBJ1-5,-,TRBV7-2,TRBD1,CASSFDWGTGVQPQHF,TGTGCCAGCAGCTTTGATTGGGGGACAGGGGTTCAGCCCCAGCATTTT
TRBJ2-1,-,TRBV24-1,-,CATNTGGGEQFF,TGTGCCACCAACACGGGGGGCGGTGAGCAGTTCTTC
TRBJ2-5,-,TRBV27,TRBD1,CASSFQGAGETQYF,TGTGCCAGCAGTTTCCAGGGGGCCGGAGAGACCCAGTACTTC
TRBJ1-2,-,TRBV18,-,CASQLRPVGRSPHYGYTF,TGTGCCAGCCAATTAAGGCCAGTCGGGAGATCCCCGCACTATGGCTACACCTTC
TRBJ1-2,once,TRBV2,-,CASSPQVAYGYTF,TGTGCCAGCAGTCCACAGGTAGCCTATGGCTACACCTTC
TRBJ2-7,once,TRBV7-9,-,CASSLVGQHSYEQYF,TGTGCCAGCAGCTTAGTTGGACAGCACTCCTACGAGCAGTACTTC
TRBJ2-5,-,TRBV18,TRBD1,CASSRNNRGETQYF,TGTGCCAGCTCACGAAATAACAGGGGTGAGACCCAGTACTTC